The 18 T cell receptor beta chains below come from one sample, sequenced in a study of shared clonotypes between healthy human individuals. The assay was immunoSEQ multiplex PCR, and TCRdb's table has in-frame clones only and misses some. The sample includes around 1,100,000 clones, about 80% seen only once; the top ten take approximately 0.95%. Sequencing input: memory CD4+ T cells from PBMCs. Subset defined: CD45RA-negative fraction. The receptors stem from a man between 18 and 35 years old in good health. Some clones in this sample may be carry-over from other donors' samples.

This rearrangement joins TRBV4-1 to TRBJ2-2; D not certain. CDR3 length: 14 residues. Deletions cut 3 bases from V and 1 base from J, with 6 bases between. Per germline, CDR1 MGHRA and CDR2 YSYEKL. CDR3 bases: TGCGCCAGCAGCCACAACAGGAACACCGGGGAGCTGTTTTTT. Translation gives CASSHNRNTGELFF.

This chain joins TRBV1 and TRBJ2-7; the table assigns TRBD1, which was not confirmed against the DNA. TRBV1 is a pseudogene segment. The CDR3 has 18 amino acids. Here the CDR3 reads CTSSQGGDRGWASYEQYF. The CDR3 DNA sequence: TGCACCAGCAGCCAAGGAGGGGACAGGGGGTGGGCGTCCTACGAGCAGTACTTC.

This chain uses TRBV9 with TRBJ1-1; 12 bases map to TRBD1. Germline CDR1 reads SGDLS; CDR2 reads YYNGEE. J gave up 3 bases and V 4 bases, and 7 bases lay outside the gene matches. The CDR3 consists of 16 residues. CDR3 coding DNA: TGTGCCAGCAGCCCGGGACAGGGGGCGCAGGACACTGAAGCTTTCTTT. Protein sequence: CASSPGQGAQDTEAFF.

The CDR3 DNA follows: TGTGCCAGCTCACCAACTATAGGATCCGGGGAGCTGTTTTTT. Its protein product is CASSPTIGSGELFF. The chain links TRBV18 to TRBJ2-2; D gene unclear. V lost 2 bases and J lost 6, with 10 bases in between. The CDR3 is 14 residues long. Germline assignment: CDR1 KGHSH and CDR2 LQKENI. The whole variable domain, remainder taken from reference TRBV18 and TRBJ2-2, is NAGVMQNPRHLVRRRGQEARLRCSPMKGHSHVYWYRQLPEEGLKFMVYLQKENIIDESGMPKERFSAEFPKEGPSILRIQQVVRGDSAAYFCASSPTIGSGELFFGEGSRLTVL.

The CDR3 loop is CASSLAAGVTYEQYF. The CDR3 DNA follows: TGTGCCAGCAGCTTAGCGGCAGGGGTCACCTACGAGCAGTACTTC. The V gene is TRBV7-8, the J gene TRBJ2-7; D might be TRBD1 (6 bases). V gave up 0 bases and J gave up 2 bases, with 11 bases separating them. This CDR3 spans 15 amino acids. Germline assignment: CDR1 SGHVS and CDR2 FQNEAQ.

The chain employs TRBV5-1 and TRBJ2-7; D gene ambiguous. The CDR3 is 14 amino acids. The germline V gene has CDR1 SGHRS and CDR2 YFSETQ. V lost 5 bases and J 0 bases, leaving 12 bases between the germline ends. In DNA form, the CDR3 reads TGCGCCAGCAGTCCCCTGAGCTACTCCTACGAGCAGTACTTC. Its protein product is CASSPLSYSYEQYF.

The chain carries TRBV5-4 and TRBJ1-3; 7 bases line up with TRBD1. This CDR3 contains 17 residues. V lost 3 bases and J lost 0; bases outside the gene matches: 9. The germline gives CDR1 SGHNT, CDR2 YYREEE (reference sequence). CDR3 sequence: CASSSFSGGLSGNTIYF. The CDR3 coding sequence is TGTGCCAGCAGCTCGTTCTCAGGGGGACTCTCTGGAAACACCATATATTTT. Drawing the rest from reference TRBV5-4 and TRBJ1-3, the complete variable domain is ETGVTQSPTHLIKTRGQQVTLRCSSQSGHNTVSWYQQALGQGPQFIFQYYREEENGRGNFPPRFSGLQFPNYSSELNVNALELDDSALYLCASSSFSGGLSGNTIYFGEGSWLTVV.

V gene TRBV9 combines with J gene TRBJ2-5; 12 bases are shared with TRBD2. The trim removed 2 bases at V and 5 bases at J, leaving 4 bases unmatched. Germline V CDR1 and CDR2: SGDLS, YYNGEE. The CDR3 totals 15 residues. The DNA for the CDR3 is TGTGCCAGCAGCGTGACTAGCGGGAGCGGGGAGACCCAGTACTTC. Translated: CASSVTSGSGETQYF.

The chain joins TRBV5-5 to TRBJ2-7, with a weak D call TRBD2 (7 bases). Trimming stripped 4 bases from V and 4 bases from J, with 15 bases between. Germline CDR1 SGHKS, CDR2 YYEKEE (reference sequence). The CDR3 covers 14 residues. CDR3 region: CASSRPGRGYEQYF. The CDR3 nucleotides are TGTGCCAGCAGCCGCCCGGGGAGGGGGTACGAGCAGTACTTC. Looking up the rest from reference TRBV5-5 and TRBJ2-7 gives the full variable domain: DAGVTQSPTHLIKTRGQQVTLRCSPISGHKSVSWYQQVLGQGPQFIFQYYEKEERGRGNFPDRFSARQFPNYSSELNVNALLLGDSALYLCASSRPGRGYEQYFGPGTRLTVT.

The V gene is TRBV5-1, the J gene TRBJ2-6, with 7 bases matching TRBD1. The length of the CDR3 is 18 residues. J lost 1 base, V lost 6 bases, and 13 bases had no gene match. Germline V CDR1 and CDR2: SGHRS, YFSETQ. The CDR3 DNA reads TGCGCCAGCACCCTTCGACAGGGTGGAGGTTCTGGGGCCAACGTCCTGACTTTC. This encodes CASTLRQGGGSGANVLTF. The full variable domain, in which reference TRBV5-1 and TRBJ2-6 provide the parts outside the CDR3, is KAGVTQTPRYLIKTRGQQVTLSCSPISGHRSVSWYQQTPGQGLQFLFEYFSETQRNKGNFPGRFSGRQFSNSRSEMNVSTLELGDSALYLCASTLRQGGGSGANVLTFGAGSRLTVL.

The chain combines TRBV5-4 with TRBJ2-6, with D tentatively TRBD2 (6 bases). Germline V gene data show CDR1 as SGHNT and CDR2 as YYREEE (reference sequence). CDR3 length equals 19 residues. The ends were cut back, 3 bases at V and 4 bases at J, with 23 bases in the middle. The CDR3 region is CASSSGRSGGPAGANVLTF. DNA for the CDR3: TGTGCCAGCAGCTCAGGGAGGTCCGGGGGACCCGCCGGGGCCAACGTCCTGACTTTC.

Remarks on this clone: The junction does not match germline at one end; this may be a read error. The chain employs TRBV6-1 and TRBJ2-3; D gene ambiguous. The CDR3 runs 13 residues. Germline values: CDR1 MNHNS, CDR2 SASEGT. CDR3 DNA: TGTGCCAGCAGCTCTTATAGCACAGATGCGCAGTATTTT. Protein sequence: CASSSYSTDAQYF.

The rearrangement uses TRBV7-3 and TRBJ2-1, with no clear D. The CDR3 runs to 13 residues. Germline values: CDR1 SGHTA, CDR2 FQGTGA. Deletions cut 6 bases from V and 6 bases from J, with 12 bases between. The CDR3: CASRSAGGNEQFF. CDR3 DNA sequence: TGTGCCAGCAGGTCGGCTGGTGGCAATGAGCAGTTCTTC.

V and J are TRBV20-1 and TRBJ2-7; no firm D call. Germline CDR1 DFQATT, CDR2 SNEGSKA (reference sequence). V lost 5 bases and J lost 5, with 10 bases in between. The CDR3 has 11 residues. The CDR3 bases are TGCAGTGCTGCATCCAACAACGAGCAGTACTTC. Translating gives CSAASNNEQYF.

This chain uses TRBV28 with TRBJ1-5, with TRBD1 identical over 7 bases. Germline trimming cut 2 bases from V and 5 bases from J; bases unmatched to any gene: 6. CDR1 and CDR2 (germline): MDHEN, SYDVKM. The CDR3 totals 15 residues. CDR3 loop: CASSLGGGQYQPQHF. CDR3 in DNA: TGTGCCAGCAGTTTAGGGGGGGGACAGTATCAGCCCCAGCATTTT.

This clone was recorded at least ten times. This CDR3 is also generated by other DNA sequences in the sample. The V gene is TRBV2, the J gene TRBJ2-7; D ambiguous. This CDR3 is built from 12 residues. Trimming cost V 5 bases and J 0 bases, with 5 bases left between them. Germline values: CDR1 SNHLY, CDR2 FYNNEI. The CDR3 sequence is CASSFSSYEQYF. The CDR3 DNA is TGTGCCAGCAGTTTTAGCTCCTACGAGCAGTACTTC.

V and J are TRBV29-1 and TRBJ2-4; 10 bases fit TRBD1. This CDR3 spans 13 amino acids. CDR1 is SQVTM, CDR2 ANQGSEA, per germline. Losses at the gene ends were 6 bases for V and 8 bases for J; bases not matched to a gene: 7. CDR3 in amino acids: CSVDGQGEDIQYF. CDR3 DNA: TGCAGCGTCGACGGACAGGGGGAGGACATTCAGTACTTC.

The rearrangement links TRBV6-6 to TRBJ2-7; 8 positions agree with TRBD1. Unmatched junction bases numbered 7, after V lost 0 bases and J lost 3 bases. Germline-derived CDR1 and CDR2 are MNHNY and SVGAGI (reference sequence). This CDR3 has 16 amino acids. CDR3 nucleotide sequence: TGTGCCAGCAGTTACTCGAGGGCAGGGGGCAGCTACGAGCAGTACTTC. Translation gives CASSYSRAGGSYEQYF.